This TCR beta chain was recovered during a study of brain metastases from non-small cell lung cancer (dated by TCRdb to 2018 to 2020). For the wider study: In non-small-cell lung cancer patients, the researchers characterized the immune microenvironment of brain metastases and primary tumors that had been resected as matched pairs.

The germline V and J ends show losses of 3 bases and 5 bases respectively, and no gene match explains 3 bases of the junction. The CDR3, cysteine through phenylalanine, is 14 amino acids long. The CDR3 DNA has 42 bases and is translated from base 1. Via the germline V gene, CDR1 is LGHNT and CDR2 FRNRAP. The paper's findings and limits, for the study overall: Paired brain metastases and primary tumors largely shared TCR repertoires, although T-cell densities in the metastases were sparse. T-cell infiltration was lower in brain metastases than in primary tumors (P < 0.001). T-cell clones appeared expanded in about two thirds of brain metastases relative to the matched primary tumors.

The library was generated by the immunoSEQ multiplex PCR assay. T-cell receptor beta chain repertoire sequencing was performed alongside a 770-gene immune expression panel. Imported from immuneACCESS, the table was reduced by TCRdb to in-frame sequences with V and J called. These copies leave out some clones; in studies compared against another copy, an unresolved V gene accounts for under half, and the cause of the remainder is not known. The sample records about 1,300 clones, roughly 89% of which are singletons. Approximately 6% of the sample is held by the ten biggest clonotypes. With respect to this clone: Its binding antigen is unknown. No much larger clone is present one base from it, and per-base qualities are unavailable.

A total of 35 to 45 patients with non-small-cell lung cancer that had been surgically resected, each with specimens from both a primary tumor and a brain metastasis, made up the cohort. Archival formalin-fixed, paraffin-embedded tissues were used as the tumor specimens. Sample: primary lung tumor tissue. The sample's cell subset or site label, in plain terms: primary lung tumor paired with brain metastasis. This receptor was identified in a donor over 35 with non-small cell lung cancer. The sequence is built from TRBV12-5 and TRBJ1-5; 8 central bases correspond to TRBD1. The CDR3 amino acid sequence is: CASGLTGGYQPQHF. The DNA reads as follows: TGTGCTAGTGGTTTAACAGGGGGATATCAGCCCCAGCATTTT. Full variable domain (CDR3 extended with the reference TRBV12-5 and TRBJ1-5 proteins): DARVTQTPRHKVTEMGQEVTMRCQPILGHNTVFWYRQTMMQGLELLAYFRNRAPLDDSGMPKDRFSAEMPDATLATLKIQPSEPRDSAVYFCASGLTGGYQPQHFGDGTRLSIL.